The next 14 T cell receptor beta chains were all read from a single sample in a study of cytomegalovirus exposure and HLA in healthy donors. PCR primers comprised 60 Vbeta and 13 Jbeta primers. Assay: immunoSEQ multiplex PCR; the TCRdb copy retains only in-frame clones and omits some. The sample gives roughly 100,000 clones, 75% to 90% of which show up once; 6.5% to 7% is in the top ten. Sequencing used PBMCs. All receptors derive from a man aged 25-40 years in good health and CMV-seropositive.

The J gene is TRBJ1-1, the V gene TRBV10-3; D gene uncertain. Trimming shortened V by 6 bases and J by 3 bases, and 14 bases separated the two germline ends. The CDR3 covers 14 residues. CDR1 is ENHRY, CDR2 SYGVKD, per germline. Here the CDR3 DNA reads TGTGCCATCAGGGCGGGCCGCACCGACACTGAAGCTTTCTTT. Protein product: CAIRAGRTDTEAFF.

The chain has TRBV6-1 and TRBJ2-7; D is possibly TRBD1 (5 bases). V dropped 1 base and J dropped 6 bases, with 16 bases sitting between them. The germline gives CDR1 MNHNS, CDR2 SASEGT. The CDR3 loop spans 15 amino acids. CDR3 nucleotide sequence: TGTGCCAGCAGTGAAGGCCAAGGGGCCCTTTCCGAGCAGTACTTC. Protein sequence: CASSEGQGALSEQYF.

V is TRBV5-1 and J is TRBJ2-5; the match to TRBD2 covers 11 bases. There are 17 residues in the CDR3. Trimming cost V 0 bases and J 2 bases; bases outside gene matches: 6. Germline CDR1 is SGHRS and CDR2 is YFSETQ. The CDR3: CASSLGASGGNQETQYF. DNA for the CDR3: TGCGCCAGCAGCTTGGGGGCTAGCGGGGGGAATCAAGAGACCCAGTACTTC.

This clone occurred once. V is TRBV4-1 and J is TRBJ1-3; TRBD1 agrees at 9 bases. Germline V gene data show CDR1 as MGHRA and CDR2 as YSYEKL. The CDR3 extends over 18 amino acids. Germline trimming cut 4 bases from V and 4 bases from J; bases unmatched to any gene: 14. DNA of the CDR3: TGCGCCAGCAGCCGACTCCCTATAACAGGGGGCTTAGGAAACACCATATATTTT. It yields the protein CASSRLPITGGLGNTIYF.

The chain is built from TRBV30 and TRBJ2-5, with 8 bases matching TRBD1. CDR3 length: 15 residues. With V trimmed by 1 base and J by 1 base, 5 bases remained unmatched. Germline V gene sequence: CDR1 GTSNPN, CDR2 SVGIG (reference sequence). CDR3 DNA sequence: TGTGCCTGGAGTGGGACAGGGTATCCCCAAGAGACCCAGTACTTC. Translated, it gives CAWSGTGYPQETQYF.

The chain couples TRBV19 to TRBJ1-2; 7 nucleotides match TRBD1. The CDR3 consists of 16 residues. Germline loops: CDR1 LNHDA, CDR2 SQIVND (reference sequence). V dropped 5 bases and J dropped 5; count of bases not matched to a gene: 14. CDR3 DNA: TGTGCCAGTAGTGCTGGACAGGCCCGCCCCTTGTATGGCTACACCTTC. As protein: CASSAGQARPLYGYTF.

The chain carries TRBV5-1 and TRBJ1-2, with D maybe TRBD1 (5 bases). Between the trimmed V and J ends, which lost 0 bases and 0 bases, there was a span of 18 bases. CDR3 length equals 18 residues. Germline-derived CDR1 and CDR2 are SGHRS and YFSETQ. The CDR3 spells CASSLGQPTPRPNYGYTF. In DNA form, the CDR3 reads TGCGCCAGCAGCTTGGGACAGCCAACTCCAAGGCCTAACTATGGCTACACCTTC.

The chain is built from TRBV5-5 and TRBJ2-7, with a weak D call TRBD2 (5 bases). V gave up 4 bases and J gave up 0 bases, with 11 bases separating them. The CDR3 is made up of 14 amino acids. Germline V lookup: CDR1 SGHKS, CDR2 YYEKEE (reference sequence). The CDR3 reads CASSVDFSSYEQYF. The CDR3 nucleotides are TGTGCCAGCAGCGTGGACTTTAGCTCCTACGAGCAGTACTTC.

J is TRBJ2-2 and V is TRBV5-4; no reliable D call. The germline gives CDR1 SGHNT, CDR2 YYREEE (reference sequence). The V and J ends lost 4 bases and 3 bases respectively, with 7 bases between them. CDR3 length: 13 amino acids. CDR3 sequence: CASSIVDTGELFF. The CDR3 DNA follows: TGTGCCAGCAGCATTGTCGACACCGGGGAGCTGTTTTTT.

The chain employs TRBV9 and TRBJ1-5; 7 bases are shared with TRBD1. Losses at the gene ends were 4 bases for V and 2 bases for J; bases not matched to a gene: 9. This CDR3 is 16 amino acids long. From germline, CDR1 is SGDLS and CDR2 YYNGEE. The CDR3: CASSPRTGHGNQPQHF. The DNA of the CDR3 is TGTGCCAGCAGCCCTAGGACAGGCCATGGCAATCAGCCCCAGCATTTT.

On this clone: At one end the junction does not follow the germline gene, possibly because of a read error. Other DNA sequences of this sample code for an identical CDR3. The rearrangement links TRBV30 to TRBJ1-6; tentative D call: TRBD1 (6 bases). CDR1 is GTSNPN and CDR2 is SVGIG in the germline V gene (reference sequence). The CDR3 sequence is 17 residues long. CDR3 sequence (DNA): TGTGCCTGGAGTGTACCAGGGGTTGGTCTACAAAATTCCCCCCTCCACTTT. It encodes CAWSVPGVGLQNSPLHF. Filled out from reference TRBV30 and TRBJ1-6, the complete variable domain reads SQTIHQWPATLVQPVGSPLSLECTVEGTSNPNLYWYRQAAGRGLQLLFYSVGIGQISSEVPQNLSASRPQDRQFILSSKKLLLSDSGFYLCAWSVPGVGLQNSPLHFGNGTRLTVT.

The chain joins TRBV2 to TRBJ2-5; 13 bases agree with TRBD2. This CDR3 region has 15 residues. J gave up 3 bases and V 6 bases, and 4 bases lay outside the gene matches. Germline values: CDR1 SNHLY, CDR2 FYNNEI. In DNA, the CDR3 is TGTGCCAGCAGCTACGGACTAGCGGGGGAAGAGACCCAGTACTTC. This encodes CASSYGLAGEETQYF.

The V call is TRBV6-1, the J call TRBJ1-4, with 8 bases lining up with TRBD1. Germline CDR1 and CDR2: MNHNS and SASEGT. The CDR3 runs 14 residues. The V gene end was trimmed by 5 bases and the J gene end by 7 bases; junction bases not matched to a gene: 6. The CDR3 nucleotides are TGTGCCAGCAGTACAGGGGGAGTGGGTGAAAAACTGTTTTTT. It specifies CASSTGGVGEKLFF.

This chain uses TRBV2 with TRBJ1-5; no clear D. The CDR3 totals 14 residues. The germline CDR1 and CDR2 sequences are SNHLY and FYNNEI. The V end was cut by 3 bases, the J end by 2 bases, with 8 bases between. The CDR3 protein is CASSELEGNQPQHF. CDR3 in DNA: TGTGCCAGCAGTGAGCTTGAGGGCAATCAGCCCCAGCATTTT. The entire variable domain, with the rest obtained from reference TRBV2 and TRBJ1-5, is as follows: EPEVTQTPSHQVTQMGQEVILRCVPISNHLYFYWYRQILGQKVEFLVSFYNNEISEKSEIFDDQFSVERPDGSNFTLKIRSTKLEDSAMYFCASSELEGNQPQHFGDGTRLSIL.